These 28 T cell receptor beta chains were all obtained from the same sample, sequenced in a study of brain T cells in children with intractable seizures (dated by TCRdb to about 2021). Preparation of the library involved the immunoSEQ multiplex PCR assay. TCRdb obtained this table from immuneACCESS and retained in-frame rearrangements with V and J assigned. These tables miss some clones; where compared with another copy, unresolved V genes account for less than half of the shortfall, and the remainder is unexplained. The table for this sample lists tens of thousands of clones; around 95% of them were counted only once. 0.3% to 0.4% of the sample belongs to the ten largest clones. The time point label of this sample denotes: resected brain tissue, or blood drawn just prior to surgery. This specimen was peripheral blood, taken at surgery. Receptor source: a boy under three years old with focal cortical dysplasia and intractable seizures.

The chain couples TRBV15 to TRBJ2-3; 7 positions match TRBD1. There are 16 residues in the CDR3. V was pared by 2 bases and J by 0 bases, with 5 bases of the junction left unmatched. In germline, CDR1 is LNHNV, CDR2 YYDKDF (reference sequence). CDR3 protein: CATSRPGTESTDTQYF. CDR3 nucleotides: TGTGCCACCAGCAGACCAGGGACAGAGAGCACAGATACGCAGTATTTT.

The chain is built from TRBV27 and TRBJ1-2, with no clear D. CDR1 and CDR2 (germline): MNHEY, SMNVEV (reference sequence). V was shortened by 2 bases and J by 4 bases, with 8 bases between the two germline ends. This CDR3 region has 13 residues. In nucleotides, the CDR3 is TGTGCCAGCAGTTTACAACCGTTCTATGGCTACACCTTC. Amino acid sequence: CASSLQPFYGYTF.

The chain links TRBV20-1 to TRBJ2-2; D perhaps matches TRBD1 (5 bases). Per germline, CDR1 DFQATT and CDR2 SNEGSKA (reference sequence). The CDR3 runs 14 residues. V was trimmed by 3 bases and J by 5 bases, leaving 13 bases between them. The CDR3 loop reads CSASSQGRTGELFF. Here the CDR3 DNA reads TGCAGTGCTAGTAGTCAGGGAAGAACCGGGGAGCTGTTTTTT.

Note on this clone: Different DNA sequences within this sample yield the same CDR3. The gene calls are TRBV4-3 and TRBJ1-2; the D gene is possibly TRBD1 (6 bases). The CDR3 has 16 residues. The ends were cut back, 1 base at V and 0 bases at J, with 12 bases in the middle. Germline V gene lookup returns CDR1 LGHNA and CDR2 YSLEER. The CDR3 coding sequence is TGCGCCAGCAGCCAAGCGGACAGTCCTTCTAACTATGGCTACACCTTC. Amino acid sequence: CASSQADSPSNYGYTF.

The chain has TRBV6-2 or TRBV6-3 and TRBJ2-1, with TRBD1 as a possible D gene (5 bases). Looked up from germline, CDR1 is MNHEY and CDR2 is SVGEGT. This CDR3 contains 12 residues. Trimming pared 5 bases from V and 8 bases from J, leaving 10 bases between. The CDR3 reads CASSKQGDEQFF. The DNA for the CDR3 is TGTGCCAGCAGTAAGCAGGGCGATGAGCAGTTCTTC.

The rearrangement uses TRBV7-2 and TRBJ2-3; no reliable D call. Trimming cost V 2 bases and J 1 base, with 7 bases left between them. Looked up from germline, CDR1 is SGHTA and CDR2 is FQGNSA. The CDR3 covers 14 residues. This CDR3 is CASSLRPGTDTQYF. DNA of the CDR3: TGTGCCAGCAGCTTAAGACCGGGCACAGATACGCAGTATTTT. Combining the CDR3 with reference TRBV7-2 and TRBJ2-3 gives the whole variable domain GAGVSQSPSNKVTEKGKDVELRCDPISGHTALYWYRQSLGQGLEFLIYFQGNSAPDKSGLPSDRFSAERTGGSVSTLTIQRTQQEDSAVYLCASSLRPGTDTQYFGPGTRLTVL.

V gene TRBV10-3 combines with J gene TRBJ1-5, with a weak D call TRBD1 (6 bases). Germline V CDR1 and CDR2: ENHRY, SYGVKD. CDR3 length: 13 residues. The ends were cut back, 3 bases at V and 9 bases at J, with 12 bases in the middle. CDR3 DNA sequence: TGTGCCATCAGTGAACAGGGAGTGTGGCCCCAGCATTTT. It codes for CAISEQGVWPQHF.

This chain joins TRBV27 and TRBJ2-7, with 10 bases that match TRBD1. Germline trimming cut 5 bases from V and 2 bases from J; bases unmatched to any gene: 3. CDR1 and CDR2 (germline): MNHEY, SMNVEV (reference sequence). The CDR3 loop spans 14 amino acids. CDR3 nucleotide sequence: TGTGCCAGCAGTGCGGGGACAGGGGCCTACGAGCAGTACTTC. Its protein product is CASSAGTGAYEQYF.

The rearrangement links TRBV2 to TRBJ1-6; the D is unclear. This CDR3 has 13 residues. Trimming removed 7 bases at V and 7 bases at J, with 11 bases between. Germline V gene lookup returns CDR1 SNHLY and CDR2 FYNNEI. In DNA form, the CDR3 reads TGTGCCAGCATTTCCTCGATCAATTCACCCCTCCACTTT. Translated: CASISSINSPLHF. Supplemented by reference TRBV2 and TRBJ1-6, the full variable domain reads EPEVTQTPSHQVTQMGQEVILRCVPISNHLYFYWYRQILGQKVEFLVSFYNNEISEKSEIFDDQFSVERPDGSNFTLKIRSTKLEDSAMYFCASISSINSPLHFGNGTRLTVT.

V and J are TRBV6-2 or TRBV6-3 and TRBJ1-2; possibly TRBD1 for D (5 bases). V shed 2 bases and J shed 4 bases, with 8 bases lying between them. Germline values: CDR1 MNHEY, CDR2 SVGEGT. CDR3 length: 13 amino acids. CDR3: CASSYPGVYGYTF. The CDR3 bases are TGTGCCAGCAGTTACCCGGGGGTCTATGGCTACACCTTC.

J is TRBJ2-7 and V is TRBV7-2, with TRBD2 as a possible D gene (6 bases). CDR1 and CDR2 (germline): SGHTA, FQGNSA. Between the trimmed V and J ends, which lost 3 bases and 0 bases, there was a span of 18 bases. This CDR3 contains 17 residues. The CDR3: CASSFSATSPLSYEQYF. The CDR3 region has the DNA TGTGCCAGCAGCTTTAGCGCCACTAGCCCGCTCTCCTACGAGCAGTACTTC.

This clone was observed once. Here the CDR3 DNA reads TGCGCCAGCAGCCAAGTCAGGGCCTTTGAAGCTTTCTTT. Amino acid sequence: CASSQVRAFEAFF. The V gene is TRBV4-1, the J gene TRBJ1-1, with TRBD1 as a possible D gene (5 bases). There are 13 residues in the CDR3. Germline CDR1 reads MGHRA; CDR2 reads YSYEKL. V lost 1 base and J lost 7, with 10 bases in between.

The table lists this clone with a count of one. V and J are TRBV19 and TRBJ2-3; D gene ambiguous. From germline, CDR1 is LNHDA and CDR2 SQIVND (reference sequence). CDR3 length: 14 residues. V was shortened by 3 bases and J by 4 bases, with 11 bases between the two germline ends. The CDR3 coding sequence is TGTGCCAGTAGTATGCTAGAAAGGGCAGATACGCAGTATTTT. It encodes CASSMLERADTQYF.

The rearrangement joins TRBV2 to TRBJ2-3; D call uncertain. This CDR3 contains 16 residues. V lost 4 bases, J lost 4 bases, and 18 bases lay in between. The germline gives CDR1 SNHLY, CDR2 FYNNEI. CDR3 bases: TGTGCCAGCAGTGGATCGGTCGGGTGGGTTGCAGATACGCAGTATTTT. Translated, it gives CASSGSVGWVADTQYF.

V usage is TRBV6-5 and J usage is TRBJ1-5; the D is unclear. This CDR3 has 12 residues. CDR1 and CDR2 from the germline V gene are MNHEY and SVGAGI. Trimming left V 2 bases short and J 9 bases short, with 8 bases between. The CDR3 region has the DNA TGTGCCAGCAGTTACGTTTTGGGGCCCCAGCATTTT. Residues: CASSYVLGPQHF.

The J gene is TRBJ2-1, the V gene TRBV4-2; 10 bases map to TRBD2. Germline CDR1 and CDR2: LGHNA and YNFKEQ. CDR3 length equals 17 residues. V gave up 6 bases and J gave up 1 base; unmatched junction bases: 9. The CDR3 is CASRATLAGFSYNEQFF. The CDR3 DNA reads TGTGCCAGCAGGGCCACACTAGCGGGGTTTTCCTACAATGAGCAGTTCTTC.

The sample holds one count of this clone. The J gene is TRBJ1-1, the V gene TRBV19; D call uncertain. V shed 6 bases and J shed 0 bases, with 14 bases lying between them. The CDR3 contains 15 residues. Germline assignment: CDR1 LNHDA and CDR2 SQIVND (reference sequence). The DNA for the CDR3 is TGTGCCAGTAGGTCCCTAGGATGGGTGAACACTGAAGCTTTCTTT. It codes for CASRSLGWVNTEAFF.

The rearrangement joins TRBV5-4 to TRBJ2-1; possibly TRBD1 for D (5 bases). CDR3 length equals 12 residues. The germline V and J ends were trimmed by 6 bases and 5 bases, with 9 bases remaining between them. Germline CDR1 SGHNT, CDR2 YYREEE (reference sequence). The CDR3 sequence is CASTGRDNEQFF. The CDR3 DNA reads as TGTGCCAGCACGGGCAGGGACAATGAGCAGTTCTTC.

J is TRBJ2-3 and V is TRBV4-2; D remains unclear. The germline V gene encodes CDR1 LGHNA and CDR2 YNFKEQ. The CDR3 contains 15 residues. Trimming took off 0 bases at V and 2 bases at J, with 9 bases between the two ends. In nucleotides, the CDR3 is TGTGCCAGCAGCCAAGATCCAGGAGCCACAGATACGCAGTATTTT. Its protein is CASSQDPGATDTQYF.

The rearrangement joins TRBV21-1 to TRBJ2-1; the listed D gene, TRBD2, was not tested against the DNA. TRBV21-1 is marked as a pseudogene. This CDR3 has 17 residues. The CDR3 DNA follows: TGTGCCAGCAGGAGACCCCCGAGGCATATCGCCTACAATGAGCAGTTCTTC. Its protein is CASRRPPRHIAYNEQFF.

This rearrangement joins TRBV5-5 to TRBJ2-5; D perhaps matches TRBD1 (5 bases). The CDR3 has 15 amino acids. Trimming took 0 bases from V and 5 from J, leaving 14 bases between them. Germline CDR1 reads SGHKS; CDR2 reads YYEKEE (reference sequence). This chain's CDR3 is CASSLGQGPWETQYF. Here the CDR3 DNA reads TGTGCCAGCAGCTTGGGGCAGGGCCCTTGGGAGACCCAGTACTTC. Full variable domain (outside the CDR3, taken from reference TRBV5-5 and TRBJ2-5): DAGVTQSPTHLIKTRGQQVTLRCSPISGHKSVSWYQQVLGQGPQFIFQYYEKEERGRGNFPDRFSARQFPNYSSELNVNALLLGDSALYLCASSLGQGPWETQYFGPGTRLLVL.

The V gene is TRBV28, the J gene TRBJ1-2, with D possibly being TRBD1 (6 bases). V was cut by 6 bases and J by 8 bases, with 13 bases left in between. The germline V gene has CDR1 MDHEN and CDR2 SYDVKM. This CDR3 region has 12 residues. The CDR3 protein is CASRGGLQGYTF. DNA for the CDR3: TGTGCCAGCAGAGGGGGTTTGCAGGGCTACACCTTC.

The rearrangement links TRBV3-1 (or the pseudogene TRBV3-2) to TRBJ1-2; the D gene is possibly TRBD1 (5 bases). CDR1 LGHDT and CDR2 YNNKEL come from the germline V gene (reference sequence). There are 17 residues in the CDR3. V lost 1 base and J lost 7, with 22 bases in between. The DNA for the CDR3 is TGTGCCAGCAGCCAAGTCCCAGGGCCCCATGGCGGTGGTGGCTACACCTTC. This encodes CASSQVPGPHGGGGYTF.

This chain connects TRBV10-3 to TRBJ1-4; possibly TRBD1 for D (5 bases). Germline V gene data show CDR1 as ENHRY and CDR2 as SYGVKD. Between the trimmed V and J ends, which lost 10 bases and 4 bases, there was a span of 13 bases. The CDR3 runs to 13 residues. The CDR3 protein is CATSGGDNEKLFF. The CDR3 coding sequence is TGTGCCACCTCGGGGGGAGATAATGAAAAACTGTTTTTT.

The chain recombines TRBV18 with TRBJ2-1; 8 bases map to TRBD1. From germline, CDR1 is KGHSH and CDR2 LQKENI. V lost 6 bases, J lost 7 bases, and 17 bases stayed unmatched. CDR3 length: 17 amino acids. CDR3 nucleotide sequence: TGTGCCAGCTCCCCAAACCCCACAGGGGGGATCGGAAATGAGCAGTTCTTC. Protein product: CASSPNPTGGIGNEQFF.

CDR3 coding DNA: TGTGCCAGCAGATCAGGAGGAGCTAGCCCTCTCGGGTATGAGCAGTTCTTC. Amino acid sequence: CASRSGGASPLGYEQFF. This chain uses TRBV3-1 (or the pseudogene TRBV3-2) with TRBJ2-1; TRBD2 might be the D (5 bases). The V end was cut by 6 bases, the J end by 8 bases, with 26 bases between. CDR1 is LGHDT, CDR2 YNNKEL, per germline (reference sequence). The CDR3 is 17 amino acids.

The chain couples TRBV12-3 or TRBV12-4 to TRBJ1-2, with 7 bases matching TRBD1. The CDR3 consists of 13 residues. Trimming cost V 6 bases and J 2 bases; bases outside gene matches: 3. The chain's CDR3 is CASSQTGNYGYTF. In DNA form, the CDR3 reads TGTGCCAGCAGCCAGACAGGGAACTATGGCTACACCTTC.

V usage is TRBV27 and J usage is TRBJ1-1; 7 bases align to TRBD1. After removal of 2 bases from V and 4 bases from J, the junction contained 10 bases not matched to a gene. In germline, CDR1 is MNHEY, CDR2 SMNVEV (reference sequence). This CDR3 has 16 amino acids. CDR3 sequence: CASSLGQDYLLTEAFF. The CDR3 coding sequence is TGTGCCAGCAGTTTAGGACAGGATTATTTACTCACTGAAGCTTTCTTT.